Below, 26 T cell receptor beta chains from the same sample are listed, as sequenced in a study of cytomegalovirus exposure and HLA in healthy donors. It was with 60 Vbeta and 13 Jbeta primers that the PCR ran. Here immunoSEQ multiplex PCR was the method, and the copy in TCRdb shows in-frame clones only, minus some. The top ten hold 2% to 2.5% of the sample, which has about 270,000 clones, just over 70% seen once. Specimen: PBMCs. Source of these receptors: a female donor in good health and CMV-seronegative.

This chain joins TRBV19 and TRBJ2-2, with D tentatively TRBD1 (6 bases). The CDR3 length is 20 residues. Germline V gene sequence: CDR1 LNHDA, CDR2 SQIVND (reference sequence). Trimming removed 1 base at V and 1 base at J, with 22 bases between. The CDR3 region is CASSIGFGRGRARNTGELFF. The CDR3 nucleotides read TGTGCCAGTAGTATAGGATTCGGCAGGGGTCGCGCGAGGAACACCGGGGAGCTGTTTTTT.

V usage is TRBV7-6 and J usage is TRBJ2-7; no firm D call. Germline V gene sequence: CDR1 SGHVS, CDR2 FNYEAQ. The CDR3 extends over 14 amino acids. Trimming cost V 1 base and J 2 bases, with 9 bases left between them. This CDR3 is CASSLDPDTYEQYF. CDR3 nucleotide sequence: TGTGCCAGCAGCTTAGATCCAGACACCTACGAGCAGTACTTC.

This chain links TRBV5-6 with TRBJ1-5, with TRBD1 as a possible D gene (5 bases). In germline, CDR1 is SGHDT, CDR2 YYEEEE. CDR3 size: 15 residues. The V and J ends lost 5 bases and 3 bases respectively, with 15 bases between them. In nucleotides, the CDR3 is TGTGCCAGCAGATCCAGCGGGGCGCCCAATCAGCCCCAGCATTTT. It codes for CASRSSGAPNQPQHF. Full variable domain (outside the CDR3, taken from reference TRBV5-6 and TRBJ1-5): DAGVTQSPTHLIKTRGQQVTLRCSPKSGHDTVSWYQQALGQGPQFIFQYYEEEERQRGNFPDRFSGHQFPNYSSELNVNALLLGDSALYLCASRSSGAPNQPQHFGDGTRLSIL.

V and J are TRBV6-1 and TRBJ2-7, with 12 bases matching TRBD2. CDR3 length: 14 amino acids. In germline, CDR1 is MNHNS, CDR2 SASEGT. Trimming removed 4 bases from V and 4 bases from J; junction bases left unmatched: 2. This chain's CDR3 is CASSASGRGYEQYF. As DNA, the CDR3 is TGTGCCAGCAGTGCTAGCGGGAGGGGGTACGAGCAGTACTTC.

The rearrangement joins TRBV11-2 to TRBJ2-1; 9 bases align to TRBD2. Trimming took 3 bases from V and 7 from J; bases not matched to a gene: 7. Per the germline V gene, CDR1 is SGHAT and CDR2 is FQNNGV. CDR3 length: 15 residues. The CDR3 region is CASSFSGRAENEQFF. CDR3 coding DNA: TGTGCCAGCAGCTTTAGCGGGAGAGCGGAAAATGAGCAGTTCTTC.

Written as DNA, the CDR3 is TGTGCCAGTAGTATTGGCAGGGCAACCGGGGAGCTGTTTTTT. Translated, it gives CASSIGRATGELFF. This chain uses TRBV19 with TRBJ2-2; a possible D gene is TRBD1 (5 bases). The V gene lost 3 bases and the J gene lost 5 bases, with 10 bases spanning the gap. CDR1 is LNHDA, CDR2 SQIVND, per germline (reference sequence). The CDR3 consists of 14 residues.

The J gene is TRBJ2-7, the V gene TRBV1; the listed D gene, TRBD2, was not tested against the DNA. TRBV1 is a known pseudogene. The CDR3 extends over 17 amino acids. The CDR3 sequence: CTSPAIPLALHSYEQYF. The CDR3 DNA follows: TGCACCAGCCCTGCGATCCCCCTAGCGCTGCACTCCTACGAGCAGTACTTC.

J is TRBJ2-7 and V is TRBV28; D might be TRBD1 (6 bases). V lost 4 bases and J 1 base, leaving 17 bases between the germline ends. The CDR3 sequence is 16 residues long. Germline V gene sequence: CDR1 MDHEN, CDR2 SYDVKM. The CDR3 is CASSSTRQGPSYEQYF. The DNA for the CDR3 is TGTGCCAGCAGTTCGACCCGGCAGGGGCCTTCCTACGAGCAGTACTTC.

In nucleotides, the CDR3 is TGTGCCAGCAGTTTAGGACAGGCGACGGATTACGAGCAGTACTTC. This codes for CASSLGQATDYEQYF. This chain joins TRBV6-5 and TRBJ2-7, with TRBD1 identical over 7 bases. The germline gives CDR1 MNHEY, CDR2 SVGAGI. J gave up 4 bases and V 4 bases, and 10 bases lay outside the gene matches. This CDR3 is 15 amino acids long.

V and J are TRBV19 and TRBJ2-3; TRBD2 matches 10 bases. CDR1 is LNHDA and CDR2 is SQIVND in the germline V gene (reference sequence). The CDR3 sequence is 15 residues long. The ends lost 10 bases at V and 6 bases at J; junction bases unmatched: 13. The CDR3 DNA is TGTGCCACCAGAGGGACTAGCGCGCGGGGGGATACGCAGTATTTT. It specifies CATRGTSARGDTQYF. The whole variable domain, filled in from reference TRBV19 and TRBJ2-3, reads DGGITQSPKYLFRKEGQNVTLSCEQNLNHDAMYWYRQDPGQGLRLIYYSQIVNDFQKGDIAEGYSVSREKKESFPLTVTSAQKNPTAFYLCATRGTSARGDTQYFGPGTRLTVL.

CDR3 protein: CASSQVINYRTDTQYF. The CDR3 DNA reads TGCGCCAGCAGCCAAGTTATTAACTATAGAACAGATACGCAGTATTTT. The chain links TRBV4-1 to TRBJ2-3; D not resolved. Trimming left V 1 base short and J 3 bases short, with 14 bases between. In germline, CDR1 is MGHRA, CDR2 YSYEKL. CDR3 length: 16 amino acids.

This clone was seen a few times. The chain is built from TRBV5-1 and TRBJ2-3, with 14 positions matching TRBD2. The length of the CDR3 is 17 residues. Trimming took 5 bases from V and 6 from J; bases not matched to a gene: 11. Per the germline V gene, CDR1 is SGHRS and CDR2 is YFSETQ. CDR3 in DNA: TGCGCCAGCAGTACGGGACTAGCGGGAGTATTGGTGGATACGCAGTATTTT. Its protein is CASSTGLAGVLVDTQYF.

The chain recombines TRBV5-1 with TRBJ2-7; 14 bases line up with TRBD2. Losses at the gene ends were 4 bases for V and 6 bases for J; bases not matched to a gene: 9. The CDR3 covers 16 residues. The germline gives CDR1 SGHRS, CDR2 YFSETQ. The CDR3 region is CASSKGTSGRNGEQYF. CDR3 bases: TGCGCCAGCAGCAAGGGGACTAGCGGGAGAAATGGCGAGCAGTACTTC.

This sequence joins TRBV27 and TRBJ2-7, with 9 bases aligning to TRBD2. V was pared by 4 bases and J by 5 bases, with 9 bases of the junction left unmatched. This CDR3 comprises 15 residues. Germline loops: CDR1 MNHEY, CDR2 SMNVEV (reference sequence). The CDR3 spells CASSSPGTSFHEQYF. The CDR3 DNA reads TGTGCCAGCAGTTCCCCCGGGACTAGCTTCCACGAGCAGTACTTC.

The chain is built from TRBV28 and TRBJ1-5, with D maybe TRBD1 (5 bases). Trimming removed 5 bases at V and 6 bases at J, with 17 bases between. The CDR3 spans 15 residues. Germline V gives CDR1 MDHEN, CDR2 SYDVKM. This chain's CDR3 is CASSPGRRGGQPQHF. CDR3 nucleotide sequence: TGTGCCAGCAGTCCGGGCCGCCGCGGGGGTCAGCCCCAGCATTTT.

This sequence joins TRBV5-6 and TRBJ2-1, with 8 nucleotides matching TRBD1. This CDR3 is 17 amino acids long. V was clipped by 0 bases and J by 4 bases; unmatched bases: 9. Germline V gene data show CDR1 as SGHDT and CDR2 as YYEEEE. CDR3 residues: CASSLGRGQGSYNEQFF. The CDR3 DNA reads TGTGCCAGCAGCTTGGGACGTGGACAGGGTAGTTACAATGAGCAGTTCTTC.

V is TRBV11-3 and J is TRBJ2-7, with 7 bases identical to TRBD1. From germline, CDR1 is SGHNT and CDR2 YENEEA. The CDR3 totals 12 residues. After removal of 8 bases from V and 3 bases from J, the junction contained 4 bases not matched to a gene. CDR3 region: CASSNRGYEQYF. CDR3 nucleotide sequence: TGTGCCAGCTCAAACAGGGGCTACGAGCAGTACTTC. Together with reference TRBV11-3 and TRBJ2-7, the CDR3 gives the full variable domain: EAGVVQSPRYKIIEKKQPVAFWCNPISGHNTLYWYLQNLGQGPELLIRYENEEAVDDSQLPKDRFSAERLKGVDSTLKIQPAELGDSAVYLCASSNRGYEQYFGPGTRLTVT.

A word on this clone: Other DNA sequences in this sample translate to the same CDR3. This chain links TRBV6-5 with TRBJ2-1, with TRBD2 identical over 7 bases. The CDR3 sequence is 15 residues long. J was trimmed by 0 bases and V by 2 bases; bases with no gene match: 1. CDR1 MNHEY and CDR2 SVGAGI come from the germline V gene. The CDR3 DNA reads as TGTGCCAGCAGTTACCGCGGGAGCTCCTACAATGAGCAGTTCTTC. This translates into CASSYRGSSYNEQFF.

In its sample, this clone was seen a few times. The DNA of the CDR3 is TGTGCCATCAGGGATACCGGGACTAGCGGAGCTAATGAGCAGTTCTTC. Residues: CAIRDTGTSGANEQFF. V and J are TRBV10-3 and TRBJ2-1; TRBD2 matches 11 bases. The CDR3 sequence is 16 residues long. The V gene end was trimmed by 6 bases and the J gene end by 7 bases; junction bases not matched to a gene: 11. Germline-derived CDR1 and CDR2 are ENHRY and SYGVKD.

Comments on this clone: Other DNA sequences of this sample code for an identical CDR3. The V and J genes are TRBV4-1 and TRBJ1-1, with 12 bases identical to TRBD1. The CDR3 consists of 15 residues. Germline CDR1 and CDR2: MGHRA and YSYEKL. V lost 3 bases and J lost 5; bases outside the gene matches: 4. CDR3 sequence (DNA): TGCGCCAGCAGCCAGGGACAGGGGGCAAATACTGAAGCTTTCTTT. Translation gives CASSQGQGANTEAFF.

The chain is built from TRBV13 and TRBJ2-1, with 7 bases matching TRBD2. Unmatched junction bases numbered 8, after V lost 3 bases and J lost 0 bases. The CDR3 runs 17 residues. Looked up from germline, CDR1 is PRHDT and CDR2 is FYEKMQ (reference sequence). CDR3 DNA: TGTGCCAGCAGCTTCAGCGGGACCCCGAGCTCCTACAATGAGCAGTTCTTC. This gives the protein CASSFSGTPSSYNEQFF.

The V and J genes are TRBV18 and TRBJ1-4, with D unclear. The CDR3 runs to 13 residues. The V gene lost 5 bases and the J gene lost 7 bases, with 11 bases spanning the gap. Germline CDR1 reads KGHSH; CDR2 reads LQKENI. The CDR3 DNA reads TGTGCCAGCTCAAATCGTGAGGGTGAAAAACTGTTTTTT. Protein sequence: CASSNREGEKLFF.

The chain carries TRBV4-2 and TRBJ2-7; 7 nucleotides align to TRBD1. The CDR3 totals 13 residues. V shed 5 bases, J shed 2 bases, and the junction held 3 bases outside the gene matches. From germline, CDR1 is LGHNA and CDR2 YNFKEQ. The CDR3 is CASSFQGAYEQYF. The CDR3 nucleotides read TGTGCCAGCAGCTTCCAGGGGGCCTACGAGCAGTACTTC.

The CDR3 region has the DNA TGTGCCAGTAGTATAGAGCAGGGCGCCTACGAGCAGTACTTC. Amino acid sequence: CASSIEQGAYEQYF. This chain uses TRBV19 with TRBJ2-7, with a weak D call TRBD1 (5 bases). The V gene lost 0 bases and the J gene lost 2 bases, with 8 bases spanning the gap. Germline V lookup: CDR1 LNHDA, CDR2 SQIVND (reference sequence). This CDR3 region has 14 residues.

The J gene is TRBJ2-3, the V gene TRBV12-5; unclear D gene. The V gene lost 6 bases and the J gene lost 0 bases, with 4 bases spanning the gap. The germline V gene has CDR1 LGHNT and CDR2 FRNRAP. The CDR3 has 12 residues. CDR3 amino acids: CASGSSTDTQYF. CDR3 DNA: TGTGCTAGTGGGTCTAGCACAGATACGCAGTATTTT.

This clone showed up just once. The V and J genes are TRBV21-1 and TRBJ1-2; no check of the table's D call, TRBD1, against the DNA was made. TRBV21-1 is marked as a pseudogene. The CDR3 covers 19 residues. The CDR3 loop is CASSKSLRDRIPPSYGYTF. The DNA of the CDR3 is TGTGCCAGCAGCAAAAGTCTTAGGGACAGGATCCCTCCCTCCTATGGCTACACCTTC.